This T cell receptor beta chain was sequenced in a study of identical twins. Details on this clonotype: What it binds is not known. The CDR3 does not end in the conserved phenylalanine or tryptophan, so this is likely a read error.

Study-wide results and caveats: Interpretation of the results relied on cross-sectional statistical analysis and not on following the same donors. Partly confounded zero-insertion analyses could result from invariant MAIT and iNKT cells.

This CDR3 is 14 amino acids long. V gave up 6 bases and J gave up 6 bases; unmatched junction bases: 11. The V gene's germline CDR1 is DFQATT and CDR2 SNEGSKA (reference sequence). TCRdb passed the 5' RACE reads through MiXCR, listing each CDR3 protein once. The sample yields roughly 750,000 distinct CDR3 sequences, about 20% seen once. These data were also reused for a study on T cells expressing NK-cell markers. As that study records: Seven of eight sequenced donors tested HCMV-seropositive; one tested seronegative. Of the CD8+ T cells in five or six donors, 1.0-7.0% belonged to dominant NKG2C+ clonotypes.

The sequenced sample was PBMCs. The sequence came from a woman between 18 and 29 years old in good health. This chain joins TRBV20-1 and TRBJ2-7; 10 bases match TRBD2. The CDR3 sequence: CSATPGTSVREQYL. CDR3 DNA sequence: TGCAGTGCCACACCCGGGACTAGCGTACGCGAGCAGTACCTC.